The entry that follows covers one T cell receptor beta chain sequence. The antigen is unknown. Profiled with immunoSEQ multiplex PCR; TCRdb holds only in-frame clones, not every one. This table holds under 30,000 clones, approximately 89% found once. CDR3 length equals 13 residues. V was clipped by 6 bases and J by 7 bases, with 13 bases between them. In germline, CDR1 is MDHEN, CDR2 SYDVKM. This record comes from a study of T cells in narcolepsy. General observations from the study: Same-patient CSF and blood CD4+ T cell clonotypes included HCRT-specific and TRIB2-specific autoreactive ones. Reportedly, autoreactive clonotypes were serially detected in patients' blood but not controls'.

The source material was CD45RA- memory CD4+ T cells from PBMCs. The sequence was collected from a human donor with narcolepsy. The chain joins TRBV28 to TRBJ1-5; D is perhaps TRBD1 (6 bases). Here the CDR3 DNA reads TGTGCCAGCAGGCCTCCAGGGGTCCAGCCCCAGCATTTT. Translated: CASRPPGVQPQHF.